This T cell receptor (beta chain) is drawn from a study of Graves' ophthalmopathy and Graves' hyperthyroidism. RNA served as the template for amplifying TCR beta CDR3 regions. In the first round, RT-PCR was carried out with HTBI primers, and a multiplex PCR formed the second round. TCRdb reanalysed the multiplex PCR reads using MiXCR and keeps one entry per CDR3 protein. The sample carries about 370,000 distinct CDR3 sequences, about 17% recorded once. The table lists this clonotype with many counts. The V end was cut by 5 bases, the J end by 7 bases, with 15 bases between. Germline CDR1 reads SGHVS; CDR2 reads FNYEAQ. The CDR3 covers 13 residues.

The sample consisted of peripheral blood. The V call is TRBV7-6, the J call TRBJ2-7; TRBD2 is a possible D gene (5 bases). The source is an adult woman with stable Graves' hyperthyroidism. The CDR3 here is CASSPVKEGEQYF. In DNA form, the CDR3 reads TGTGCCAGCAGCCCCGTCAAAGAGGGTGAGCAGTACTTC. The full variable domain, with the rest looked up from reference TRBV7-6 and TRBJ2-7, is GAGVSQSPRYKVTKRGQDVALRCDPISGHVSLYWYRQALGQGPEFLTYFNYEAQQDKSGLPNDRFSAERPEGSISTLTIQRTEQRDSAMYRCASSPVKEGEQYFGPGTRLTVT.